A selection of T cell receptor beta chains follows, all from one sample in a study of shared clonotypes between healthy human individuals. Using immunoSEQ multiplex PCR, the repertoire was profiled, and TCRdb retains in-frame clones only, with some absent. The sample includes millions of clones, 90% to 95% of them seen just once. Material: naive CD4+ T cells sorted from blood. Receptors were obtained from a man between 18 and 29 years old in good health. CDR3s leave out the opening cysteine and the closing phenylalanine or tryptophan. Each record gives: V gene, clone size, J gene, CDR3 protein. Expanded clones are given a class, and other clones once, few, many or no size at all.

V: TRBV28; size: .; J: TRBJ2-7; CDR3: ASSFGDAGDVKQY
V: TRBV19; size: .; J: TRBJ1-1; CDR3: ASSMNRVGTEAF
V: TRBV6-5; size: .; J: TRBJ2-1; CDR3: ASSWDWGTYNEQF
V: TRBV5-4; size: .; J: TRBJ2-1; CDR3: ASSLAGIDNEQF
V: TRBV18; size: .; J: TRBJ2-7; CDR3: ASSFGQGYEQY
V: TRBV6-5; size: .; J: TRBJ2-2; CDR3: ASRMTNTGELF
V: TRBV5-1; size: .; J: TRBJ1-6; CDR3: ASSLDSSSYNSPLH
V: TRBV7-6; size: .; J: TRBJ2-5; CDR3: ASSAGTEPH
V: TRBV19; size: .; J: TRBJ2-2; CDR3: AGGQDTNTGELF
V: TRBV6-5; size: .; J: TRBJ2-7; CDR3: ASRRGPLYEQY
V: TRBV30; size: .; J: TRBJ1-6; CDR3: AWSVRGWNSPLH
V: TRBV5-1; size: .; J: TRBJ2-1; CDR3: ASSLRGGVPEQF
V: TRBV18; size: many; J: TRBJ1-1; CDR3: ASSILDSYTEAF
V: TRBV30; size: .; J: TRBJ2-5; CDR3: AWSRGRVETQY
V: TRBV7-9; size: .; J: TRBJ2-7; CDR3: ASSSVGGSYEQY
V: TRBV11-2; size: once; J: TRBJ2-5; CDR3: ASSSTPNRQETQY
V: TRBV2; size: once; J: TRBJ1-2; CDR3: ASSYGTEYGYT
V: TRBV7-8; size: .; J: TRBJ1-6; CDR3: ASSLPVRQGRWDNSPLH
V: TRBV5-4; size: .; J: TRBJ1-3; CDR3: ASSLGAAVSGNTIY
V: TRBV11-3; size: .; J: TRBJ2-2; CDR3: ASSFYAGTDTGELF
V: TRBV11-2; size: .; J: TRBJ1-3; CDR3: ASSPGFSGNTIY
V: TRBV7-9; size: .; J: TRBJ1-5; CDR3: ASSGGAQVRQPQH
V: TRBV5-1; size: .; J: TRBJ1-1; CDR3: ASSLASSMNTEAF
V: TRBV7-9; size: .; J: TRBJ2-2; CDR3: ASSLDASGRAHGELF
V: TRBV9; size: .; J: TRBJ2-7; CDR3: ASSPGTSGRSYEQY
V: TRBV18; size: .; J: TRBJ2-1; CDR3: ASSPGLDYNEQF
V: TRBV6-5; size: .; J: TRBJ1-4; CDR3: ASTNTGGREKLF
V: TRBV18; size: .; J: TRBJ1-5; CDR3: ASSPGNRDPYSNQPQH
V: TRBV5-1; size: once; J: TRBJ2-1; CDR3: ASSPSGGSYNEQF
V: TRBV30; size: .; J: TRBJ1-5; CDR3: AWSVPWSAGNQPQH
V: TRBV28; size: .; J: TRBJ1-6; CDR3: ASSSTDRVNSPLH
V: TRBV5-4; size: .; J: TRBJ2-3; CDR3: ASLMSTGRLAGGSPPQY